This is a list of T cell receptor beta chains from one sample in a study of T cell responses to AZD1222 COVID-19 vaccine. Assay: immunoSEQ multiplex PCR; the TCRdb copy retains only in-frame clones and omits some. The repertoire consists of roughly 140,000 clones, with more than 75% occurring once and the leading ten covering 3% to 3.5%. The sample in question was peripheral blood, obtained 28 days after the second AZD1222 dose. These receptors all stem from an adult who received the AZD1222 COVID-19 vaccine. The CDR3 runs from the conserved cysteine through the conserved F or W. A D gene is named only where the DNA matches it firmly. Size is stated for part of the rows, as once, few or many counts, or as a class when the clone is expanded.

V gene	D gene	J gene	clone size	CDR3 protein	CDR3 DNA
TRBV6-2/TRBV6-3	-	TRBJ2-7	-	CASSYINEQYF	TGTGCCAGCAGTTATATCAACGAGCAGTACTTC
TRBV6-2/TRBV6-3	-	TRBJ1-2	few	CASSNRVDYGYTF	TGTGCCAGCAGTAACAGGGTTGACTATGGCTACACCTTC
TRBV19	-	TRBJ2-1	-	CASNLQGRSNNEQFF	TGTGCCAGTAATCTCCAGGGGAGGTCAAACAATGAGCAGTTCTTC
TRBV7-5	-	TRBJ2-1	few	CAWPDSDTNEQFF	TGTGCCTGGCCGGATAGCGATACCAATGAGCAGTTCTTC
TRBV5-6	-	TRBJ1-3	-	CASSLGPGNTIYF	TGTGCCAGCAGCTTGGGACCAGGAAACACCATATATTTT
TRBV7-9	-	TRBJ1-5	-	CASSEDYQPQHF	TGTGCCAGCAGCGAGGACTATCAGCCCCAGCATTTT
TRBV9	-	TRBJ2-3	-	CASSVEGGSTDTQYF	TGTGCCAGCAGCGTAGAGGGGGGTAGCACAGATACGCAGTATTTT
TRBV7-9	TRBD1	TRBJ1-1	-	CASAPQGDSEAFF	TGTGCCAGCGCCCCACAGGGGGATAGTGAAGCTTTCTTT
TRBV11-2	-	TRBJ1-2	-	CASSLEYPTNGGYTF	TGTGCCAGCAGCTTAGAGTACCCTACTAATGGCGGCTACACCTTC
TRBV6-5	TRBD1	TRBJ1-5	-	CASRRTGRNQPQHF	TGTGCCAGCAGGAGGACAGGCCGTAATCAGCCCCAGCATTTT
TRBV10-3	-	TRBJ1-5	-	CAISESGLRGPTQPQHF	TGTGCCATCAGTGAGTCGGGGCTGCGCGGACCCACCCAGCCCCAGCATTTT
TRBV29-1	-	TRBJ1-1	-	CSTRSPSRGVAEAFF	TGCAGCACCAGATCTCCTAGCAGGGGAGTCGCTGAAGCTTTCTTT
TRBV7-2	-	TRBJ2-1	-	CASSPRPAEYEQFF	TGTGCCAGCAGCCCCCGCCCCGCCGAATATGAGCAGTTCTTC
TRBV14	-	TRBJ1-1	-	CASSQVPGYTEAFF	TGTGCCAGCAGCCAAGTCCCTGGATACACTGAAGCTTTCTTT
TRBV24-1	TRBD1	TRBJ1-2	-	CATSPGQGGGYTF	TGTGCCACCAGTCCTGGACAGGGCGGTGGCTACACCTTC
TRBV4-3	-	TRBJ2-2	-	CASSLQGLGNTGELFF	TGCGCCAGCAGCCTGCAAGGACTCGGTAACACCGGGGAGCTGTTTTTT
TRBV11-2	-	TRBJ1-3	-	CASSSRGQGSSGNTIYF	TGTGCCAGCAGCTCCCGAGGGCAGGGATCTTCTGGAAACACCATATATTTT
TRBV10-3	-	TRBJ1-6	-	CAISPAVGPLHF	TGTGCCATCAGCCCTGCCGTTGGGCCCCTCCACTTT
TRBV2	TRBD1	TRBJ2-7	-	CASEPGQDSYEQYF	TGTGCCAGTGAGCCGGGACAGGACTCCTACGAGCAGTACTTC
TRBV28	TRBD1	TRBJ1-2	-	CAGTGEDGYTF	TGTGCCGGCACAGGGGAGGATGGCTACACCTTC
TRBV28	-	TRBJ2-2	-	CASTRGTPQTGELFF	TGTGCCAGCACCCGGGGGACACCTCAAACCGGGGAGCTGTTTTTT
TRBV7-3	-	TRBJ2-3	-	CASSEGSMLDTQYF	TGTGCCAGCAGCGAAGGATCTATGCTGGATACGCAGTATTTT
TRBV11-2	-	TRBJ2-6	-	CASSYNSGANVLTF	TGTGCCAGCAGCTATAACTCTGGGGCCAACGTCCTGACTTTC
TRBV30	TRBD1	TRBJ2-1	-	CAWKQGASEQFF	TGTGCCTGGAAGCAGGGGGCAAGTGAGCAGTTCTTC
TRBV11-2	TRBD1	TRBJ1-4	-	CASSLVAGGTNEKLFF	TGTGCCAGCAGCTTAGTGGCAGGGGGAACTAATGAAAAACTGTTTTTT
TRBV5-1	TRBD1	TRBJ2-2	once	CASSFRQGDTGELFF	TGCGCCAGCAGCTTCCGCCAGGGGGACACCGGGGAGCTGTTTTTT
TRBV6-5	-	TRBJ1-5	-	CASRKGRLSQPQHF	TGTGCCAGCAGAAAAGGACGGTTGTCTCAGCCCCAGCATTTT
TRBV28	TRBD1	TRBJ2-2	-	CASRSGTGGYTGELFF	TGTGCCAGCAGGTCCGGGACAGGGGGGTACACCGGGGAGCTGTTTTTT
TRBV27	TRBD2	TRBJ2-3	-	CAISRGGGGAGTQYF	TGTGCCATCTCTCGGGGCGGCGGGGGGGCCGGTACGCAGTATTTT
TRBV5-1	-	TRBJ2-1	-	CASSLAGGQNEQFF	TGCGCCAGCAGCTTGGCCGGGGGGCAAAATGAGCAGTTCTTC
TRBV5-6	-	TRBJ2-3	-	CASSLGLEGSTDTQYF	TGTGCCAGCAGCTTGGGACTAGAGGGTAGCACAGATACGCAGTATTTT
TRBV5-1	-	TRBJ2-3	-	CASSSFTDFTDTQYF	TGCGCCAGCAGCTCCTTCACTGATTTCACAGATACGCAGTATTTT
TRBV5-1	-	TRBJ1-6	-	CASALTDNSPLHF	TGCGCCAGCGCCCTGACAGATAATTCACCCCTCCACTTT
TRBV29-1	-	TRBJ2-7	-	CSASGGWNEQYF	TGCAGCGCCTCAGGGGGGTGGAACGAGCAGTACTTC
TRBV7-9	-	TRBJ2-1	once	CASSKGRGSYNEQFF	TGTGCCAGCAGTAAAGGACGGGGCTCCTACAATGAGCAGTTCTTC
TRBV27	TRBD1	TRBJ1-5	-	CASSLSTQGEQPQHF	TGTGCCAGCAGTTTATCAACACAGGGGGAGCAGCCCCAGCATTTT
TRBV29-1	-	TRBJ2-5	-	CSVGERAHLETQYF	TGCAGCGTTGGTGAACGGGCTCACCTAGAGACCCAGTACTTC
TRBV11-3	-	TRBJ1-1	-	CASSARGGVGEAFF	TGTGCCAGCAGCGCACGGGGGGGCGTCGGTGAAGCTTTCTTT
TRBV20-1	-	TRBJ2-7	-	CSAQGYEQYF	TGCAGTGCACAGGGATACGAGCAGTACTTC
TRBV3-1/TRBV3-2	TRBD2	TRBJ2-1	-	CASSQEPGLAGAYNEQFF	TGTGCCAGCAGCCAAGAACCGGGACTAGCGGGAGCCTACAATGAGCAGTTCTTC
TRBV12-2	-	TRBJ1-4	-	CASRLANCRGQDGEKLFF	TGTGCAAGTCGCTTAGCTAACTGCAGGGGGCAGGACGGTGAAAAACTGTTTTTT